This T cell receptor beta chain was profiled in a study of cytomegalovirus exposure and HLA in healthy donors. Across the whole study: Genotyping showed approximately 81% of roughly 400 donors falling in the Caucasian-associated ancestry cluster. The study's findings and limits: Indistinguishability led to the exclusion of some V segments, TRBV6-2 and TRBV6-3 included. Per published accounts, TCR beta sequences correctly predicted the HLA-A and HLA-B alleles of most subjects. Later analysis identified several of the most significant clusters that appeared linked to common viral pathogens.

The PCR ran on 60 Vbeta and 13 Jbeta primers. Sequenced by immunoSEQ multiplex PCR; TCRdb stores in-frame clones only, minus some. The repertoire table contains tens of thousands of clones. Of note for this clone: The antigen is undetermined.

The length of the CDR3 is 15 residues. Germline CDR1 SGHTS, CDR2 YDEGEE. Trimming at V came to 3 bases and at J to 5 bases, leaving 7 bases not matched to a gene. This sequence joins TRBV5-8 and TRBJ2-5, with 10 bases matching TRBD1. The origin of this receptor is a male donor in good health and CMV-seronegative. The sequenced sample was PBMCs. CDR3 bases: TGTGCCAGCAGCTCCGGGACAGGGGCTGGGGAGACCCAGTACTTC. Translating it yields CASSSGTGAGETQYF.